The 9 T cell receptor beta chains in this list originate from one sample, sequenced in a study of CD8 T cells in ankylosing spondylitis. MiXCR was run by TCRdb on the 5' RACE reads, yielding one entry per CDR3 protein. Here the sample spans about 240,000 distinct CDR3 sequences, under 12% being singletons. Sequencing input: blood, either unsorted or a sorted T cell fraction (not recorded which). Receptors were obtained from a male donor with ankylosing spondylitis or in good health (not recorded which).

This clonotype was seen many times. V is TRBV27 and J is TRBJ1-5; D is uncertain. Germline lookup yields CDR1 MNHEY and CDR2 SMNVEV (reference sequence). V was clipped by 5 bases and J by 7 bases, with 9 bases between them. The CDR3 runs 12 residues. CDR3 bases: TGTGCCAGCAGTCCCCTGGGGCAGCCCCAGCATTTT. This gives the protein CASSPLGQPQHF.

This clonotype was seen ten or more times. The rearrangement joins TRBV25-1 to TRBJ2-7; D call uncertain. Deletions cut 4 bases from V and 0 bases from J, with 7 bases between. The germline CDR1 and CDR2 sequences are MGHDK and SYGVNS. The CDR3 has 13 residues. The DNA for the CDR3 is TGTGCCAGCAGTGCCCAATCCTCCTACGAGCAGTACTTC. This gives the protein CASSAQSSYEQYF.

This clonotype appeared once. V usage is TRBV29-1 and J usage is TRBJ2-2; D is possibly TRBD2 (5 bases). Germline CDR1 is SQVTM and CDR2 is ANQGSEA. This CDR3 is built from 12 residues. Trimming cost V 7 bases and J 7 bases, with 13 bases left between them. The CDR3: CSGARGSGELFF. In DNA form, the CDR3 reads TGCAGCGGAGCCCGGGGTAGCGGGGAGCTGTTTTTT.

This clonotype was recorded at least ten times. V gene TRBV10-3 combines with J gene TRBJ1-4, with D possibly TRBD1 on 5 matching bases. The CDR3 covers 12 residues. The V end lost 7 bases, the J end lost 10 bases, and 13 bases lay between the germline ends. CDR1 and CDR2 from the germline V gene are ENHRY and SYGVKD. The CDR3 protein is CAITPGGGKLFF. In DNA form, the CDR3 reads TGTGCCATCACACCGGGGGGGGGAAAACTGTTTTTT.

Only a few counts were recorded for this clonotype. V and J are TRBV7-9 and TRBJ1-1; a possible D gene is TRBD1 (5 bases). The CDR3 has 13 residues. The germline V gene has CDR1 SEHNR and CDR2 FQNEAQ (reference sequence). The germline V and J ends were trimmed by 3 bases and 5 bases, with 10 bases remaining between them. CDR3 loop: CASSFGTATEAFF. The CDR3 DNA sequence: TGTGCCAGCAGCTTCGGGACGGCTACTGAAGCTTTCTTT. The full variable domain, with the rest looked up from reference TRBV7-9 and TRBJ1-1, is DTGVSQNPRHKITKRGQNVTFRCDPISEHNRLYWYRQTLGQGPEFLTYFQNEAQLEKSRLLSDRFSAERPKGSFSTLEIQRTEQGDSAMYLCASSFGTATEAFFGQGTRLTVV.

There are many counts of this clonotype. The chain couples TRBV30 to TRBJ1-1, with 7 positions matching TRBD1. The CDR3 covers 12 residues. Trimming removed 7 bases from V and 5 bases from J; junction bases left unmatched: 7. Germline CDR1 GTSNPN, CDR2 SVGIG (reference sequence). The chain's CDR3 is CAFSTGRTEAFF. The CDR3 DNA reads TGTGCCTTCTCGACAGGGAGGACTGAAGCTTTCTTT.

This clonotype has ten or more counts. The chain combines TRBV3-1 with TRBJ2-7, with a weak D call TRBD2 (5 bases). V dropped 7 bases and J dropped 3 bases, with 10 bases sitting between them. This CDR3 spans 12 amino acids. CDR1 is LGHDT, CDR2 YNNKEL, per germline (reference sequence). In DNA form, the CDR3 reads TGTGCCAGCACAGGAGAGGGCTACGAGCAGTACTTC. Translation gives CASTGEGYEQYF.

With regard to this clonotype: The junction shows a germline mismatch at one end, possibly a read error. The chain links TRBV13 to TRBJ1-3, with unresolved D. This CDR3 spans 16 amino acids. Germline CDR1 reads PRHDT; CDR2 reads FYEKMQ (reference sequence). The CDR3: CASSLQSFRSGTTIYF. The CDR3 DNA reads as TGCGCCAGCAGCTTGCAGTCTTTTAGATCTGGAACCACCATATATTTT.

This clonotype appeared many times. V is TRBV20-1 and J is TRBJ2-2, with unresolved D. The germline V and J ends were trimmed by 6 bases and 4 bases, with 9 bases remaining between them. CDR3 length: 12 residues. From germline, CDR1 is DFQATT and CDR2 SNEGSKA (reference sequence). CDR3 coding DNA: TGCAGTGCGGCCCACAGCACCGGGGAGCTGTTTTTT. Its translation: CSAAHSTGELFF.